The following is a T cell receptor (beta chain) sequence with its context. The CDR3 is made up of 17 amino acids. The ends lost 1 base at V and 6 bases at J; junction bases unmatched: 11. Per the germline V gene, CDR1 is SGHRS and CDR2 is YFSETQ. This entry comes from a study of blood T cell repertoires in COVID-19. The table came from immunoSEQ multiplex PCR; TCRdb's copy has only in-frame clones and leaves some out. The sample carries under 350,000 clones, approximately 83% recorded once. The sample consisted of peripheral blood. This chain uses TRBV5-1 with TRBJ2-1; 9 nucleotides align to TRBD2. The source of this sequence is a woman between 50 and 59 years old who had recovered from COVID-19. The CDR3 sequence is CASSLRLAAFSGNEQFF. The CDR3 DNA reads TGCGCCAGCAGCTTGCGACTAGCGGCCTTCTCTGGCAATGAGCAGTTCTTC.